This T cell receptor (beta chain) came from a study of cytomegalovirus exposure and HLA in healthy donors. Study-level results: Per a later analysis, 15,000 to 20,000 TCR beta sequences showed association with HLA alleles at 0.05 false discovery rate. Being productive about 87% or about 30% of the time was typical of most TCR beta V segments in an earlier analysis. As a later analysis showed, several of the most significant clusters appeared to be linked to common viral pathogens.

Vbeta (60) and Jbeta (13) primers were used in the PCR. The repertoire was sequenced with immunoSEQ multiplex PCR; TCRdb's copy has only in-frame clones and lacks some. Of 130,000 to 150,000 clones in the sample, 78% were seen once. V was shortened by 7 bases and J by 1 base, with 14 bases between the two germline ends. The CDR3 sequence is 13 residues long. Germline CDR1 reads GTSNPN; CDR2 reads SVGIG (reference sequence). As to this clone: Its antigen is still unknown.

The sequencing sample was made of PBMCs. This TCR came from a woman between 18 and 29 years old in good health and CMV-seropositive. V gene TRBV30 combines with J gene TRBJ2-7, with a possible D match to TRBD1 (6 bases). The CDR3 nucleotides read TGTGCCTCTACGCACAGGGAATCCTACGAGCAGTACTTC. The encoded protein is CASTHRESYEQYF.